Listed below are T cell receptor beta chains from one sample, sequenced in a study of breast tumors, draining lymph nodes, adjacent tissues. TCRdb independently ran MiXCR on the multiplex PCR reads; one entry per CDR3 protein. Of more than 200,000 distinct CDR3 sequences listed, approximately 29% were seen once; the top ten hold 1.4%. The sample consisted of axillary lymph node tissue. The receptors were sampled from a female donor with breast cancer. Some clones in this sample may be carry-over from other donors' samples. The CDR3 runs from the conserved cysteine through the conserved F or W. Fields, in order: V gene, J gene, D gene, clone size, CDR3 protein, CDR3 DNA. The D gene is left open where the match is weak. The size entry is marked missing in some rows and otherwise reads once, few, many or a size class.

TRBV9	TRBJ2-1	NA	many	CASSPLLDTGYNEQFF	TGTGCCAGCAGCCCTCTACTAGATACAGGGTACAATGAGCAGTTCTTC
TRBV6-6	TRBJ2-7	TRBD2	many	CASFPGGLYEQYF	TGTGCCAGCTTCCCGGGAGGCCTCTACGAGCAGTACTTC
TRBV12-3/TRBV12-4	TRBJ1-4	NA	NA	CASSFRLTAGTGEKLFF	TGTGCCAGCAGTTTTCGGCTCACCGCCGGGACGGGCGAAAAACTGTTTTTT
TRBV5-6	TRBJ2-4	NA	many	CASSQSPAPQDIQYF	TGTGCCAGCAGCCAAAGTCCCGCTCCCCAGGACATTCAGTACTTC
TRBV7-2	TRBJ2-5	TRBD2	many	CASSLARQGGRETQYF	TGTGCCAGCAGCTTAGCAAGGCAGGGAGGGAGAGAGACCCAGTACTTC
TRBV30	TRBJ1-3	NA	many	CAWSANIDTIYF	TGTGCCTGGAGCGCAAATATTGACACCATATATTTT
TRBV6-2/TRBV6-3	TRBJ1-6	TRBD1	many	CASRTGNSPLHF	TGTGCCAGCAGGACAGGGAATTCACCCCTCCACTTT
TRBV6-2/TRBV6-3	TRBJ1-1	NA	NA	CASSYPSGRGNSEAFF	TGTGCCAGCAGTTACCCCAGTGGCAGGGGAAATTCTGAAGCTTTCTTT
TRBV7-9	TRBJ1-5	NA	many	CASSFGLNQPQHF	TGTGCCAGCAGCTTTGGCCTAAATCAGCCCCAGCATTTT
TRBV3-1	TRBJ1-5	NA	NA	CASSQDKESFLWTRHQHF	NA
TRBV19	TRBJ2-1	TRBD2	many	CASSIPPGLTSGISNEQFF	TGTGCCAGTAGTATACCCCCAGGGCTGACTAGCGGGATCTCCAATGAGCAGTTCTTC
TRBV6-2/TRBV6-3	TRBJ2-3	NA	few	CASSYTVTDTQYF	TGTGCCAGCAGTTATACAGTCACAGATACGCAGTATTTT
TRBV24-1	TRBJ1-2	NA	NA	CATSDPQGSYGYTF	TGTGCCACCAGTGATCCACAGGGTTCCTATGGCTACACCTTC
TRBV30	TRBJ1-3	NA	many	CAWIPGVARNTIYF	TGTGCCTGGATTCCTGGAGTGGCAAGAAACACCATATATTTT
TRBV19	TRBJ2-1	TRBD2	many	CASSKTSGSHNEQFF	TGTGCCAGTAGTAAGACTAGCGGGAGCCACAATGAGCAGTTCTTC
TRBV2	TRBJ1-5	NA	NA	CASSEAPDGGPQPQHF	TGTGCCAGCAGTGAAGCTCCCGACGGGGGCCCCCAGCCCCAGCATTTC
TRBV19	TRBJ1-5	TRBD1	NA	CASCPTGGWRNQPQHF	TGTGCCAGTTGTCCTACAGGGGGCTGGCGCAATCAGCCCCAGCATTTT
TRBV6-6	TRBJ1-5	NA	NA	CASSHAHSINLNQPQHF	TGTGCCAGCAGCCACGCCCACAGTATCAATCTTAATCAGCCCCAGCATTTT
TRBV9	TRBJ1-4	NA	many	CASSVVDNEKLFF	TGTGCCAGCAGCGTAGTGGATAATGAAAAACTGTTTTTT
TRBV9	TRBJ2-4	NA	many	CASSSGPTGIQYF	TGTGCCAGCAGCTCAGGGCCAACGGGCATTCAGTACTTC
TRBV24-1	TRBJ2-5	TRBD1	NA	CATSGAGGSQETQYF	TGTGCCACCAGTGGGGCAGGGGGAAGTCAAGAGACCCAGTACTTC
TRBV6-1	TRBJ1-2	NA	once	CASRVDWDGYTF	TGTGCCAGCAGGGTAGATTGGGATGGCTACACCTTC
TRBV29-1	TRBJ2-2	NA	once	CSVGVWAGGGLAEPTGELFF	TGCAGCGTTGGTGTGTGGGCAGGGGGCGGGCTAGCGGAACCCACCGGGGAGCTGTTTTTT
TRBV10-3	TRBJ2-6	NA	many	CAISESTEGSGANVLTF	TGTGCCATCAGTGAGTCGACGGAGGGCTCTGGGGCCAACGTCCTGACTTTC
TRBV19	TRBJ1-5	NA	many	CASSMVRGSNQPQHF	TGTGCCAGTAGTATGGTGAGGGGCAGCAATCAGCCCCAGCATTTT
TRBV5-1	TRBJ2-3	TRBD2	many	CASSLASGGDTQYF	TGCGCCAGCAGCTTGGCCTCGGGGGGAGATACGCAGTATTTT
TRBV5-8	TRBJ2-3	NA	many	CASSLMSGTDTQYF	TGTGCCAGCAGCTTGATGTCCGGGACAGATACGCAGTATTTT
TRBV18	TRBJ2-7	TRBD2	many	CASSSGVAGVYEQYF	TGTGCCAGCTCAAGTGGAGTAGCGGGAGTCTACGAGCAGTACTTC
TRBV7-8	TRBJ1-2	TRBD1	many	CASSSRTGGVNGYTF	TGTGCCAGCAGCTCAAGGACAGGCGGGGTGAATGGCTACACCTTC
TRBV29-1	TRBJ2-2	NA	many	CSVATVGVAGELFF	TGCAGCGTTGCAACGGTAGGGGTGGCTGGGGAGCTGTTTTTT
TRBV7-8	TRBJ1-5	NA	many	CASSPDRFRNQPQHF	TGTGCCAGCAGCCCCGACAGGTTTCGGAATCAGCCCCAGCATTTT
TRBV4-3	TRBJ2-7	NA	once	CASSQDISRVYEQYF	TGCGCCAGCAGCCAAGATATATCTAGAGTCTACGAGCAGTACTTC
TRBV6-6	TRBJ2-2	TRBD2	few	CASSPISGSTGELFF	TGTGCCAGCAGCCCGATTAGCGGGAGCACCGGGGAGCTGTTTTTT
TRBV28	TRBJ1-6	TRBD1	many	CASRPRDRGGSPLHF	TGTGCCAGCAGGCCCCGGGACAGGGGGGGATCACCCCTCCACTTT
TRBV6-1	TRBJ2-6	NA	once	CASSEDVTGSGANVLTF	TGTGCCAGCAGTGAAGACGTAACAGGCTCTGGGGCCAACGTCCTGACTTTC
TRBV15	TRBJ2-7	NA	many	CATSREGWGTYEQYF	TGTGCCACCAGCAGAGAAGGTTGGGGGACCTACGAGCAGTACTTC
TRBV9	TRBJ2-5	TRBD1	many	CASSTRQGRETQSF	TGTGCCAGCAGCACTCGACAGGGAAGGGAGACCCAGTCCTTC
TRBV20-1	TRBJ2-5	TRBD1	once	CSARATGVDSETQYF	TGCAGTGCTAGGGCGACAGGGGTGGATTCGGAGACCCAGTACTTC
TRBV5-1	TRBJ2-5	NA	NA	CASSGFPLQDTQYF	TGCGCCAGCAGCGGTTTCCCTCTTCAAGACACCCAGTACTTC
TRBV20-1	TRBJ1-3	NA	NA	CSAQPKGRSSGNTIYF	TGCAGTGCTCAACCGAAGGGCAGGAGCTCTGGAAACACCATATATTTT
TRBV19	TRBJ1-2	NA	NA	CASSASGLAGGNYGYTF	TGTGCCAGTAGTGCCTCGGGACTAGCGGGTGGCAACTATGGCTACACCTTC
TRBV4-3	TRBJ2-5	NA	many	CASSQDGTLGQEFETQYF	TGCGCCAGCAGCCAAGATGGGACTTTAGGACAGGAGTTCGAGACCCAGTACTTC
TRBV6-1	TRBJ2-7	NA	many	CASSEGRIPSYEQYF	TGTGCCAGCAGTGAAGGGAGGATTCCCTCCTACGAGCAGTACTTC
TRBV20-1	TRBJ2-7	TRBD2	NA	CSARDSSGGGQYF	TGCAGTGCTAGAGATTCAAGCGGGGGCGGGCAGTACTTC
TRBV5-4	TRBJ1-2	NA	many	CASSLGAGRANYGYTF	TGTGCCAGCAGCTTGGGGGCCGGCAGGGCGAACTATGGCTACACCTTC
TRBV2	TRBJ1-2	NA	many	CASSEEQDFYGYTF	TGTGCCAGCAGTGAAGAGCAGGACTTCTATGGCTACACCTTC
TRBV7-3	TRBJ2-2	NA	NA	CASGTGLGKTGELFF	TGTGCCAGCGGAACGGGGTTAGGGAAGACCGGGGAGCTGTTTTTT
TRBV10-3	TRBJ2-7	NA	NA	CAISGNGEEEQYF	TGTGCCATCAGTGGGAATGGGGAGGAGGAGCAGTACTTC
TRBV12-3/TRBV12-4	TRBJ2-7	NA	many	CASSPDGTRHEQYF	TGTGCCAGCAGTCCAGACGGGACGCGCCACGAGCAGTACTTC
TRBV5-5	TRBJ1-4	TRBD1	many	CASSANRGTTNEKLFF	TGTGCCAGCAGCGCAAACAGGGGGACAACTAATGAAAAACTGTTTTTT
TRBV7-7	TRBJ2-5	TRBD1	NA	CASSPDRALQETQSF	TGCGCTAGCAGCCCGGACAGGGCACTTCAAGAGACCCAGTCCTTC
TRBV4-2	TRBJ2-1	NA	many	CASSQEQEGDEQFF	TGTGCCAGCAGCCAAGAACAGGAGGGGGATGAGCAGTTCTTC
TRBV5-6	TRBJ2-5	NA	many	CASSSRGSYGQETQYF	TGTGCCAGCAGCTCGCGTGGCAGCTACGGGCAAGAGACCCAGTACTTC